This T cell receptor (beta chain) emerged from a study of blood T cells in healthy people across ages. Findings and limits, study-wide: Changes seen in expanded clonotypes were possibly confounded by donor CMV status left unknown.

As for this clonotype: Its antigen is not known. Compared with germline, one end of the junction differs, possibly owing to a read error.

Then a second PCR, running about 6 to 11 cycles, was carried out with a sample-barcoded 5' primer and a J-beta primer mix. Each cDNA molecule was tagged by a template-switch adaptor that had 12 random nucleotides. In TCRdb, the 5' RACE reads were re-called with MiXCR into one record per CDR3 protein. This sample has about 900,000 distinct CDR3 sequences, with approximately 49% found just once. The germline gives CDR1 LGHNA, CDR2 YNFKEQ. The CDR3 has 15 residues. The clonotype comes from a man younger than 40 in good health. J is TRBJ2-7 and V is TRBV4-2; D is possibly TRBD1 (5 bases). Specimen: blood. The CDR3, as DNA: TGTGCCAGCAGCCAAGATCCGACAGACTCCTGCGAGCAGTACTTC. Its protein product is CASSQDPTDSCEQYF.